Presented here are 22 T cell receptor beta chains from one specimen sequenced in a study of cytomegalovirus exposure and HLA in healthy donors. PCR employed 60 Vbeta and 13 Jbeta primers. Clones were read by immunoSEQ multiplex PCR, and TCRdb kept only the in-frame ones, dropping some. This table holds 150,000 to 200,000 clones, 68% found once. Sequencing input: PBMCs. These receptors all stem from a man aged 45-65 years in good health and CMV-seronegative.

The chain employs TRBV5-4 and TRBJ2-5; TRBD1 matches 9 bases. Germline loops: CDR1 SGHNT, CDR2 YYREEE (reference sequence). The CDR3 consists of 15 residues. With V trimmed by 4 bases and J by 1 base, 5 bases remained unmatched. The CDR3 DNA reads as TGTGCCAGCAGCCGATTACAGGGGGCCCAAGAGACCCAGTACTTC. It specifies CASSRLQGAQETQYF.

This clone was detected only a few times. The chain carries TRBV6-1 and TRBJ2-7; TRBD1 matches at 8 bases. Per the germline V gene, CDR1 is MNHNS and CDR2 is SASEGT. The CDR3 totals 15 residues. V shed 6 bases and J 4 bases; nucleotides not matched to a gene: 11. The CDR3, as DNA: TGTGCCAGCAGCACCCGGGACAGGAGCCCTTACGAGCAGTACTTC. It encodes CASSTRDRSPYEQYF.

This chain links TRBV20-1 with TRBJ2-5, with a possible D match to TRBD2 (5 bases). V was cut by 6 bases and J by 4 bases, with 9 bases left in between. The CDR3 is 11 amino acids. From germline, CDR1 is DFQATT and CDR2 SNEGSKA (reference sequence). In DNA, the CDR3 is TGCAGTGCCAGGACTGGAGAGACCCAGTACTTC. It is translated as CSARTGETQYF.

This rearrangement joins TRBV19 to TRBJ2-3, with TRBD2 identical over 7 bases. The ends lost 3 bases at V and 0 bases at J; junction bases unmatched: 6. Germline V gives CDR1 LNHDA, CDR2 SQIVND (reference sequence). This CDR3 spans 16 amino acids. The CDR3 sequence: CASSMGGTLSTDTQYF. CDR3 coding DNA: TGTGCCAGTAGTATGGGGGGGACTCTGAGCACAGATACGCAGTATTTT.

In this sample, this clone turned up once. The genes are TRBV2 and TRBJ2-7, with 7 bases aligning to TRBD1. V shed 7 bases and J 3 bases; nucleotides not matched to a gene: 9. This CDR3 spans 14 amino acids. CDR1 and CDR2 from the germline V gene are SNHLY and FYNNEI. The CDR3 reads CASKTRDRFYEQYF. In DNA form, the CDR3 reads TGTGCCAGCAAGACCCGGGACAGATTCTACGAGCAGTACTTC.

The rearrangement links TRBV9 to TRBJ2-5; no clear D gene. Germline-derived CDR1 and CDR2 are SGDLS and YYNGEE. The CDR3 is 13 amino acids. V shed 4 bases and J shed 7 bases, with 14 bases lying between them. The CDR3 spells CASSPYTSGTQYF. CDR3 DNA: TGTGCCAGCAGCCCCTATACTTCCGGGACCCAGTACTTC.

This clone was observed a handful of times. The chain recombines TRBV9 with TRBJ1-1; 8 nucleotides line up with TRBD1. Germline trimming cut 1 base from V and 5 bases from J; bases unmatched to any gene: 10. This CDR3 region has 16 residues. Germline CDR1 SGDLS, CDR2 YYNGEE. The CDR3 loop is CASSVTSGGSRTEAFF. DNA of the CDR3: TGTGCCAGCAGCGTAACTTCAGGGGGCTCGAGGACTGAAGCTTTCTTT. Drawing the rest from reference TRBV9 and TRBJ1-1, the complete variable domain is DSGVTQTPKHLITATGQRVTLRCSPRSGDLSVYWYQQSLDQGLQFLIQYYNGEERAKGNILERFSAQQFPDLHSELNLSSLELGDSALYFCASSVTSGGSRTEAFFGQGTRLTVV.

This chain connects TRBV4-2 to TRBJ1-3; TRBD1 aligns across 9 bases. This CDR3 comprises 15 residues. CDR1 is LGHNA and CDR2 is YNFKEQ in the germline V gene. V gave up 1 base and J gave up 8 bases; unmatched junction bases: 6. The DNA of the CDR3 is TGTGCCAGCAGCCAAGTGGACAGGGGTGGGCACACCATATATTTT. Translated: CASSQVDRGGHTIYF.

The chain links TRBV27 to TRBJ1-5; a possible D gene is TRBD1 (5 bases). Trimming took 5 bases from V and 7 from J, leaving 12 bases between them. CDR3 size: 13 residues. CDR1 is MNHEY, CDR2 SMNVEV, per germline (reference sequence). CDR3 sequence: CASSVPGEQPQHF. The CDR3 DNA follows: TGTGCCAGCAGTGTCCCGGGGGAACAGCCCCAGCATTTT.

The rearrangement uses TRBV5-6 and TRBJ2-5; perhaps TRBD1 as D (8 bases). CDR1 is SGHDT, CDR2 YYEEEE, per germline. V lost 4 bases and J lost 5, with 15 bases in between. The CDR3 covers 14 residues. The CDR3 sequence is CASSVYRGGETQYF. The CDR3 DNA is TGTGCCAGCAGCGTTTACAGGGGGGGTGAGACCCAGTACTTC.

This chain connects TRBV9 to TRBJ2-1, with 10 nucleotides matching TRBD1. Trimming cost V 4 bases and J 7 bases; bases outside gene matches: 8. The CDR3 extends over 15 amino acids. Looked up from germline, CDR1 is SGDLS and CDR2 is YYNGEE. Here the CDR3 reads CASSLRQGALNEQFF. The CDR3, as DNA: TGTGCCAGCAGCTTGAGACAGGGGGCGCTTAATGAGCAGTTCTTC.

The chain couples TRBV2 to TRBJ2-5, with TRBD1 as a possible D gene (7 bases). Looked up from germline, CDR1 is SNHLY and CDR2 is FYNNEI. CDR3 length: 15 residues. Trimming removed 5 bases from V and 2 bases from J, with 15 bases in between. The CDR3 region has the DNA TGTGCCAGCAGTCCCGAACAGGGGAGGCAAGAGACCCAGTACTTC. It codes for CASSPEQGRQETQYF. Complete variable domain (other parts from reference TRBV2 and TRBJ2-5): EPEVTQTPSHQVTQMGQEVILRCVPISNHLYFYWYRQILGQKVEFLVSFYNNEISEKSEIFDDQFSVERPDGSNFTLKIRSTKLEDSAMYFCASSPEQGRQETQYFGPGTRLLVL.

As regards this clone: An end of the junction differs from the germline gene, which may be a read error. V and J are TRBV7-7 and TRBJ2-5; 11 bases are a match to TRBD2. The germline V gene has CDR1 SSHAT and CDR2 FNYEAQ (reference sequence). The CDR3 covers 15 residues. The CDR3 DNA is TGTGCTAGCAGCTCATTAGCGGGGGGGCAAGAGACCCAGTACTTC. This gives the protein CASSSLAGGQETQYF.

V is TRBV5-1 and J is TRBJ2-7; 7 bases agree with TRBD2. The J segment lost 6 bases and the V segment lost 0 bases, leaving 6 bases of the junction unmatched. CDR1 and CDR2 from the germline V gene are SGHRS and YFSETQ. This CDR3 is built from 14 residues. CDR3 nucleotides: TGCGCCAGCAGCTTGGGAGTCAGCGGGACCGAGCAGTACTTC. Translated, it gives CASSLGVSGTEQYF.

The chain is built from TRBV28 and TRBJ1-6; D not certain. V lost 3 bases and J lost 9, with 9 bases in between. From germline, CDR1 is MDHEN and CDR2 SYDVKM. The CDR3 extends over 13 amino acids. The CDR3 coding sequence is TGTGCCAGCAGTTTCCAGGAATTTTCACCCCTCCACTTT. Translating gives CASSFQEFSPLHF.

The chain couples TRBV19 to TRBJ2-1; D remains ambiguous. The germline V gene encodes CDR1 LNHDA and CDR2 SQIVND (reference sequence). V lost 1 base and J 3 bases, leaving 7 bases between the germline ends. The CDR3 is 14 amino acids. The CDR3 is CASSIAYSYNEQFF. Here the CDR3 DNA reads TGTGCCAGTAGTATAGCGTACAGCTACAATGAGCAGTTCTTC.

In this sample, this clone turned up a few times. The chain uses TRBV18 and TRBJ1-4, with D tentatively TRBD1 (5 bases). Germline CDR1 reads KGHSH; CDR2 reads LQKENI. Trimming left V 2 bases short and J 5 bases short, with 6 bases between. This CDR3 has 13 amino acids. The CDR3 coding sequence is TGTGCCAGCTCACCAAACAGGAATGAAAAACTGTTTTTT. This translates into CASSPNRNEKLFF.

This sequence joins TRBV6-6 and TRBJ1-6; possible D gene TRBD1, 5 bases. Germline CDR1 and CDR2: MNHNY and SVGAGI (reference sequence). The CDR3 totals 13 residues. Deletions cut 7 bases from V and 6 bases from J, with 10 bases between. The CDR3 here is CASTQGGNSPLHF. In nucleotides, the CDR3 is TGTGCCAGCACCCAGGGCGGTAATTCACCCCTCCACTTT.

The chain joins TRBV19 to TRBJ1-5; D might be TRBD1 (6 bases). The germline V and J ends were trimmed by 3 bases and 0 bases, with 15 bases remaining between them. This CDR3 comprises 17 residues. Germline V lookup: CDR1 LNHDA, CDR2 SQIVND (reference sequence). The CDR3 here is CASSIPGGAPSNQPQHF. CDR3 nucleotide sequence: TGTGCCAGTAGTATCCCTGGGGGGGCCCCTAGCAATCAGCCCCAGCATTTT.

A few counts support this clone. The chain carries TRBV6-5 and TRBJ1-2; 7 nucleotides agree with TRBD1. There are 14 residues in the CDR3. After removal of 8 bases from V and 3 bases from J, the junction contained 9 bases not matched to a gene. The germline V gene has CDR1 MNHEY and CDR2 SVGAGI. In DNA form, the CDR3 reads TGTGCCAGCGCCCTGACAGGGACCGACTATGGCTACACCTTC. Protein product: CASALTGTDYGYTF.

The chain joins TRBV28 to TRBJ1-4; no clear D. The V and J ends lost 5 bases and 4 bases respectively, with 14 bases between them. The CDR3 runs to 15 residues. The germline V gene encodes CDR1 MDHEN and CDR2 SYDVKM. The DNA for the CDR3 is TGTGCCAGCAGTCCCCGGACGGGGTATAATGAAAAACTGTTTTTT. It codes for CASSPRTGYNEKLFF.

This clone was detected only once. The chain employs TRBV7-2 and TRBJ1-5; tentatively, D is TRBD1 (5 bases). CDR1 and CDR2 from the germline V gene are SGHTA and FQGNSA. Trimming removed 5 bases from V and 2 bases from J, with 10 bases in between. The CDR3 covers 14 residues. CDR3 region: CASSGAGRNQPQHF. The CDR3 region has the DNA TGTGCCAGCAGCGGGGCGGGGCGCAATCAGCCCCAGCATTTT. Complete variable domain (other parts from reference TRBV7-2 and TRBJ1-5): GAGVSQSPSNKVTEKGKDVELRCDPISGHTALYWYRQSLGQGLEFLIYFQGNSAPDKSGLPSDRFSAERTGGSVSTLTIQRTQQEDSAVYLCASSGAGRNQPQHFGDGTRLSIL.